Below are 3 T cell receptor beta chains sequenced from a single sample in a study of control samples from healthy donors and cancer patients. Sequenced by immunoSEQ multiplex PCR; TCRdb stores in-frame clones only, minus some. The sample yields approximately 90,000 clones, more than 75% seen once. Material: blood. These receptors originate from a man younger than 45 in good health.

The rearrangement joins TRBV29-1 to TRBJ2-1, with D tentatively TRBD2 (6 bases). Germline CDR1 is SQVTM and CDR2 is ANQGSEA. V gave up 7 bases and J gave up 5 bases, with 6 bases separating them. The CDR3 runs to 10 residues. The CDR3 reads CSGRDNEQFF. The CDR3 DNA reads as TGCAGCGGGAGGGACAATGAGCAGTTCTTC.

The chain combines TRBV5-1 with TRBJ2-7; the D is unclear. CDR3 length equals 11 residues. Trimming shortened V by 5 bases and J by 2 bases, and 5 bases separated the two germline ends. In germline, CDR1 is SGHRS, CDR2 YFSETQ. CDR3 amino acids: CASRGPYEQYF. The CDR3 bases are TGCGCCAGCAGAGGTCCCTACGAGCAGTACTTC.

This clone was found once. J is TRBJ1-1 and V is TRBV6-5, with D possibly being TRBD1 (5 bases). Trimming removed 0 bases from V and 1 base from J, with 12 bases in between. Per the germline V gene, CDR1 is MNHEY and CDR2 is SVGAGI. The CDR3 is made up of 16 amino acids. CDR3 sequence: CASSYSPLRGNTEAFF. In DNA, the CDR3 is TGTGCCAGCAGTTACTCCCCCCTGAGGGGGAACACTGAAGCTTTCTTT.